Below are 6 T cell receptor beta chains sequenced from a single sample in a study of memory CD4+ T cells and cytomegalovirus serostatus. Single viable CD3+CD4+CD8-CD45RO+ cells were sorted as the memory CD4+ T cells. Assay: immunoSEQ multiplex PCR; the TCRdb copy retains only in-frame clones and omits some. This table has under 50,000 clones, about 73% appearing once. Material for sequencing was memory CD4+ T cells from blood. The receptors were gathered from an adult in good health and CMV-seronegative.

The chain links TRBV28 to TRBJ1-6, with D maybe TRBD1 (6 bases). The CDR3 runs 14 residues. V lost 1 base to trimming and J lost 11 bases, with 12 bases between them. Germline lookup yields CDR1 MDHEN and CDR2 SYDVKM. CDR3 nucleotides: TGTGCCAGCAGTTTATCCTCAGGGGCCCCACCCCTCCACTTT. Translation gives CASSLSSGAPPLHF. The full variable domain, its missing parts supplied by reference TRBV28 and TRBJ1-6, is DVKVTQSSRYLVKRTGEKVFLECVQDMDHENMFWYRQDPGLGLRLIYFSYDVKMKEKGDIPEGYSVSREKKERFSLILESASTNQTSMYLCASSLSSGAPPLHFGNGTRLTVT.

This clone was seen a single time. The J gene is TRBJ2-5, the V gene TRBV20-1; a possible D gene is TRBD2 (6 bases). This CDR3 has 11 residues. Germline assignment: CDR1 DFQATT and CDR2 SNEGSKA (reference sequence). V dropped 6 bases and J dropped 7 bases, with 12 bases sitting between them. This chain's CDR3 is CSASPGGTQYF. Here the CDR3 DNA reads TGCAGTGCCTCCCCCGGGGGGACCCAGTACTTC.

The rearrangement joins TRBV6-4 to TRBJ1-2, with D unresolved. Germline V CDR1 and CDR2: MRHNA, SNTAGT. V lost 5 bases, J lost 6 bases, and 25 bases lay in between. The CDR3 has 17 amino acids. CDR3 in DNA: TGTGCCAGCAGTTATGTGCTATGGGAGCAGGAAGAAGATGGCTACACCTTC. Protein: CASSYVLWEQEEDGYTF.

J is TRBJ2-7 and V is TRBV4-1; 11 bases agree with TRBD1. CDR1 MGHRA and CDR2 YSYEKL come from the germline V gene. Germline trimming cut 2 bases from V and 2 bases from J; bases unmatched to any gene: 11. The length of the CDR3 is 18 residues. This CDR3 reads CASSQKKGQDRGPYEQYF. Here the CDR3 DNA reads TGCGCCAGCAGCCAAAAGAAGGGTCAGGACAGGGGGCCCTACGAGCAGTACTTC.

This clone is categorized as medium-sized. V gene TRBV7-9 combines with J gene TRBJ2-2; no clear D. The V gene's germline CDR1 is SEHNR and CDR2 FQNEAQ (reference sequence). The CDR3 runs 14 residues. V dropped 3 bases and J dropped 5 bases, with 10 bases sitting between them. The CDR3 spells CASSFTVGTGELFF. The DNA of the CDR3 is TGTGCCAGCAGCTTTACGGTGGGGACCGGGGAGCTGTTTTTT.

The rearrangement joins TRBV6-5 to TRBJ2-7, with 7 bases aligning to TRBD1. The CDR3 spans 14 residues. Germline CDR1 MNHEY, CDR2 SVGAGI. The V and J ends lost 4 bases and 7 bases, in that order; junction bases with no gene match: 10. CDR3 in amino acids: CASSSGQSFGEQYF. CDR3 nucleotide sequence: TGTGCCAGCAGTTCGGGACAGAGTTTTGGAGAGCAGTACTTC.